This T cell receptor beta chain was observed in a study of shared clonotypes between healthy human individuals. Findings and limits, study-wide: On the whole, naive subsets had larger estimated richness than memory subsets had. Clonotypes which were not shared had lower generation probabilities than clonotypes that all four donors shared.

Method: immunoSEQ multiplex PCR; TCRdb's copy keeps in-frame clones and lacks some. The sample lists 2 million to 2.5 million clones, approximately 93% seen once, with 0.39% in the top ten. Details on this clone: Its antigen is not identified.

This CDR3 has 15 residues. V was pared by 11 bases and J by 6 bases, with 26 bases between. Germline assignment: CDR1 WNHNN and CDR2 SYGVQD (reference sequence). This clonotype was sampled from a man younger than 30 in good health. Some clones in this sample may be carry-over from other donors' samples. This chain connects TRBV10-1 to TRBJ2-7; the D is unclear. Source material: naive CD4+ T cells from PBMCs. The subset: CD45RA+ positively selected. CDR3 amino acids: CAPAGLCRGFAEQYF. DNA for the CDR3: TGCGCCCCAGCCGGATTGTGCCGAGGCTTCGCCGAGCAGTACTTC.